This T cell receptor beta chain was obtained from a study of T cells in localized non-small cell lung cancer (dated by TCRdb to 2019 to 2021). Context from the whole study: The study examined T cell repertoires in approximately 240 patients with early-stage NSCLC and compared tumors with uninvolved tumor-adjacent lungs. All 230 or so NSCLC patients in the cohort were treatment-naive and had localized lung tumors that were resected. The mean age of the NSCLC patients was about 62 years, with about 120 men and approximately 100 women.

Study-level results and caveats: Multi-region tumor sequencing was not performed, so intratumor heterogeneity could not be excluded. Uninvolved tumor-adjacent lung showed the highest T cell clonality, higher than tumor, which suggests more focused antigenic responses in the adjacent lung. Longer overall survival was associated with higher T cell density in blood, whereas shorter survival was associated with higher clonality in adjacent lung. Because of the exploratory design, TCR variables were selected using unadjusted p-values without false-discovery rate correction. A median of 57 of the top 100 tumor clones were detected in paired uninvolved adjacent lung, and around 30 of these tumor clones were also found among the top 100 clones of the paired uninvolved adjacent lung.

At diagnosis, tumor, uninvolved tumor-adjacent lung and peripheral blood were collected and then preserved as a mix of FFPE and fresh-frozen material. Blood samples were analyzed as peripheral blood mononuclear cells for TCR repertoire profiling. This clone occurred a few times. This receptor's antigen is unknown. Qualities for individual bases were not recorded, and no much larger clone is one base off. Trimming takes 1 base off V and 2 bases off J; junction bases not matched to a gene: 4. The germline V gene yields SGHAT for CDR1 and FQNNGV for CDR2. Inclusive of the bounding cysteine and phenylalanine, the CDR3 is 18 residues long. The entry retains the CDR3 DNA only, 54 bases that are in frame from base 1. TCR beta CDR3 regions were sequenced from DNA using the immunoSEQ Assay. The authors' analysis ran thus. To compute T cell density, TCR beta template counts were normalized to usable DNA, which was estimated by amplifying housekeeping genes. Using the preseqR package, richness was estimated by extrapolating to 120,000 templates for tissue samples and 400,000 templates for PBMC samples. Clonality was taken to be one minus Pielou's evenness. Differential abundance testing on productive amino-acid clonotypes, with a minimum total count of 5 and an alpha of 0.1, was used to identify tissue-enriched TCRs. The Jaccard Index and the Morisita Overlap Index were used to measure how much the repertoires overlapped between compartments. TCR beta CDR3s were clustered by GLIPH together with public tetramer-defined viral CDR3s, and at least three viral sequences plus V-gene enrichment were required for viral motifs. The table comes from immuneACCESS by way of TCRdb, which keeps in-frame sequences with V and J called. Part of the clones is missing from these tables; in studies checked, under half for an unresolved V gene and the rest for unknown reasons. The V and J calls and clone size come from that table; D and trimming were worked out from the DNA. The sample table holds 40,000 to 65,000 clones, of which approximately 88% were seen once. About a sixth of the sample belongs to the ten largest clones.

The receptor was derived from a man aged 40 to 70 with stage III lung adenocarcinoma. The V and J genes are TRBV11-2 and TRBJ2-1, with TRBD2 matching 14 junction bases. The specimen was peripheral blood mononuclear cells, collected before any cancer treatment. The DNA is TGTGCCAGCAGCTTAGGACTAGCGGGAGGGACTACCTACAATGAGCAGTTCTTC. Translation gives CASSLGLAGGTTYNEQFF.